Each of the 10 T cell receptor beta chains below was sequenced from the same sample in a study of OX40 agonist ivuxolimab in advanced cancers. TCRdb keeps only in-frame clones here, not all; method: immunoSEQ multiplex PCR. The repertoire consists of under 70,000 clones, with more than 65% occurring once and the leading ten covering approximately 4.8%. Sequencing was performed on CD4+ or CD8+ T cells sorted from blood, taken in a trial of the OX40 agonist ivuxolimab. The source of these receptors is an adult with an advanced solid tumor such as melanoma, head and neck, liver or kidney cancer.

J is TRBJ1-5 and V is TRBV2; 9 nucleotides align to TRBD1. Germline lookup yields CDR1 SNHLY and CDR2 FYNNEI. Trimming at V came to 6 bases and at J to 6 bases, leaving 12 bases not matched to a gene. The CDR3 runs 16 residues. The CDR3, as DNA: TGTGCCAGCAGACGAGGAGCCGGGACAGGGATTCAGCCCCAGCATTTT. Translated: CASRRGAGTGIQPQHF.

This clone was detected once. The rearrangement uses TRBV19 and TRBJ2-1, with unresolved D. Germline values: CDR1 LNHDA, CDR2 SQIVND (reference sequence). The CDR3 extends over 14 amino acids. V was clipped by 1 base and J by 10 bases, with 14 bases between them. CDR3 protein: CASSIGTPQDEQFF. CDR3 DNA: TGTGCCAGTAGTATAGGGACCCCGCAGGACGAGCAGTTCTTC.

V is TRBV7-9 and J is TRBJ1-1; no clear D. CDR1 and CDR2 from the germline V gene are SEHNR and FQNEAQ (reference sequence). The V end was cut by 3 bases, the J end by 0 bases, with 2 bases between. The CDR3 runs 12 residues. CDR3 protein: CASSFVNTEAFF. CDR3 coding DNA: TGTGCCAGCAGCTTCGTGAACACTGAAGCTTTCTTT.

The rearrangement uses TRBV7-9 and TRBJ1-5, with D unclear. CDR3 size: 13 residues. V lost 2 bases and J lost 4, with 6 bases in between. Germline lookup yields CDR1 SEHNR and CDR2 FQNEAQ (reference sequence). The CDR3 here is CASSLMGNQPQHF. CDR3 sequence (DNA): TGTGCCAGCAGCTTAATGGGTAATCAGCCCCAGCATTTT.

The chain recombines TRBV9 with TRBJ2-3; TRBD1 matches 8 bases. Unmatched junction bases numbered 2, after V lost 2 bases and J lost 3 bases. Germline CDR1 is SGDLS and CDR2 is YYNGEE. The CDR3 has 14 amino acids. The CDR3: CASSVWTGTDTQYF. In DNA form, the CDR3 reads TGTGCCAGCAGCGTGTGGACAGGGACAGATACGCAGTATTTT.

This clone occurred once. This chain joins TRBV2 and TRBJ2-2; no definite D call. In germline, CDR1 is SNHLY, CDR2 FYNNEI. With 3 bases removed from V and 8 bases from J, the gap between germline ends came to 10 bases. The CDR3 has 13 amino acids. CDR3 sequence: CASSDVIWGELFF. The CDR3 DNA sequence: TGTGCCAGCAGTGATGTTATCTGGGGGGAGCTGTTTTTT.

The V gene is TRBV15, the J gene TRBJ1-1, with a possible D match to TRBD1 (6 bases). CDR1 and CDR2 (germline): LNHNV, YYDKDF (reference sequence). Trimming took 4 bases from V and 4 from J, leaving 13 bases between them. The CDR3 sequence is 14 residues long. The DNA of the CDR3 is TGTGCCACCAGCACCGGAGGAGGGGGCACTGAAGCTTTCTTT. It specifies CATSTGGGGTEAFF.

This chain uses TRBV7-2 with TRBJ2-7; D is unresolved. The CDR3 runs to 12 residues. Between the trimmed V and J ends, which lost 5 bases and 4 bases, there was a span of 9 bases. Germline CDR1 is SGHTA and CDR2 is FQGNSA. The CDR3 DNA is TGTGCCAGCAGCCCGAACCAGTACGAGCAGTACTTC. This sequence encodes CASSPNQYEQYF.

This chain joins TRBV10-3 and TRBJ2-3; 8 bases are a match to TRBD1. From germline, CDR1 is ENHRY and CDR2 SYGVKD. The CDR3 loop spans 16 amino acids. The V gene end was trimmed by 3 bases and the J gene end by 0 bases; junction bases not matched to a gene: 5. The CDR3 bases are TGTGCCATCAGTGATGGGACAGGACCGAGCACAGATACGCAGTATTTT. Translated, it gives CAISDGTGPSTDTQYF.

V usage is TRBV29-1 and J usage is TRBJ1-2; D gene ambiguous. The V gene lost 3 bases and the J gene lost 2 bases, with 16 bases spanning the gap. CDR1 and CDR2 from the germline V gene are SQVTM and ANQGSEA. The CDR3 extends over 15 amino acids. CDR3 sequence: CSVDSPGRNNYGYTF. CDR3 nucleotide sequence: TGCAGCGTTGACTCTCCAGGCCGTAACAACTATGGCTACACCTTC.